This T cell receptor (beta chain) is drawn from a study of blood T cell repertoires in COVID-19 (TCRdb year 2020). Background on the whole study: The collaborator samples originated in the United States, Italy and Spain and spanned the acute and convalescent phases of COVID-19. The prospective study material was composed of cDNA or gDNA derived from T cells, B-cell-depleted T cells, or PBMCs. The dataset comprised deeply sampled blood TCRbeta repertoires from subjects exposed to, actively infected with, or recovered from COVID-19. The repertoires were made available in a free public database intended to serve as a resource for research on the immune response to SARS-CoV-2. The samples were drawn from the first 160 participants of the ongoing ImmuneRACE study and from 1,254 subjects provided by 6 global collaborators. Nearly every sample came with metadata listing a de-identified subject ID, COVID-19 status, age in years and sex. Where available, HLA class I and class II types were obtained from metadata supplied by the sample provider rather than from assay-based typing. The study at large found these results: Clinical and demographic metadata were provided uncurated, with the amount varying by source and participant.

TCRbeta CDR3 regions were amplified from genomic DNA by means of the immunoSEQ Assay, a bias-controlled multiplex PCR. The original methods were these. The number of nucleated cells in each sample was estimated from the amplification of reference gene primers within the assay. To quantify the absolute abundance of each unique TCRbeta CDR3 rearrangement, sequence reads were collapsed and filtered. For each sample, productive Simpson clonality was calculated as the square root of Simpson's diversity index over productive rearrangements. TCRdb stores this immuneACCESS table with in-frame sequences only. Part of the clones is absent; in the studies checked, under half of the shortfall reflects unresolved V genes, and no reason is known for the rest. Clonal size and the V and J genes are those of that table, whereas D and trimming came from the DNA. Present in this sample are 250,000 or so clones, 65% to 90% of which were seen just once. Over 3.5% of the sample goes to the ten largest clones.

As for this clone: Its binding antigen is unknown. No base quality information exists; no much larger clone differs at one position.

There are 15 amino acids in the CDR3, from cysteine to phenylalanine inclusive. The entry retains the CDR3 DNA only, 45 bases that are in frame from base 1. From a lookup of the germline V gene (reference sequence), CDR1 and CDR2 are LGHDT and YNNKEL. Trimming leaves V shorter by 1 base and J shorter by 8 bases, with the junction holding 8 bases beyond the gene matches. The collaborating institutions used their own protocols to collect whole blood in K2EDTA tubes. For TCRbeta analysis, collaborators shipped samples in one of three forms: frozen whole blood, isolated PBMCs, or DNA extracted from either of those sample types.

The receptor's source is a woman in her 70s with acute or convalescent COVID-19. Sequencing used peripheral blood. The chain links TRBV3-1 (or the pseudogene TRBV3-2) with TRBJ1-2, with 9 central nucleotides matching TRBD1. The CDR3 amino acid sequence is: CASSQVDRGRDGYTF. At the DNA level, the sequence is TGTGCCAGCAGCCAAGTGGACAGGGGAAGGGACGGCTACACCTTC.